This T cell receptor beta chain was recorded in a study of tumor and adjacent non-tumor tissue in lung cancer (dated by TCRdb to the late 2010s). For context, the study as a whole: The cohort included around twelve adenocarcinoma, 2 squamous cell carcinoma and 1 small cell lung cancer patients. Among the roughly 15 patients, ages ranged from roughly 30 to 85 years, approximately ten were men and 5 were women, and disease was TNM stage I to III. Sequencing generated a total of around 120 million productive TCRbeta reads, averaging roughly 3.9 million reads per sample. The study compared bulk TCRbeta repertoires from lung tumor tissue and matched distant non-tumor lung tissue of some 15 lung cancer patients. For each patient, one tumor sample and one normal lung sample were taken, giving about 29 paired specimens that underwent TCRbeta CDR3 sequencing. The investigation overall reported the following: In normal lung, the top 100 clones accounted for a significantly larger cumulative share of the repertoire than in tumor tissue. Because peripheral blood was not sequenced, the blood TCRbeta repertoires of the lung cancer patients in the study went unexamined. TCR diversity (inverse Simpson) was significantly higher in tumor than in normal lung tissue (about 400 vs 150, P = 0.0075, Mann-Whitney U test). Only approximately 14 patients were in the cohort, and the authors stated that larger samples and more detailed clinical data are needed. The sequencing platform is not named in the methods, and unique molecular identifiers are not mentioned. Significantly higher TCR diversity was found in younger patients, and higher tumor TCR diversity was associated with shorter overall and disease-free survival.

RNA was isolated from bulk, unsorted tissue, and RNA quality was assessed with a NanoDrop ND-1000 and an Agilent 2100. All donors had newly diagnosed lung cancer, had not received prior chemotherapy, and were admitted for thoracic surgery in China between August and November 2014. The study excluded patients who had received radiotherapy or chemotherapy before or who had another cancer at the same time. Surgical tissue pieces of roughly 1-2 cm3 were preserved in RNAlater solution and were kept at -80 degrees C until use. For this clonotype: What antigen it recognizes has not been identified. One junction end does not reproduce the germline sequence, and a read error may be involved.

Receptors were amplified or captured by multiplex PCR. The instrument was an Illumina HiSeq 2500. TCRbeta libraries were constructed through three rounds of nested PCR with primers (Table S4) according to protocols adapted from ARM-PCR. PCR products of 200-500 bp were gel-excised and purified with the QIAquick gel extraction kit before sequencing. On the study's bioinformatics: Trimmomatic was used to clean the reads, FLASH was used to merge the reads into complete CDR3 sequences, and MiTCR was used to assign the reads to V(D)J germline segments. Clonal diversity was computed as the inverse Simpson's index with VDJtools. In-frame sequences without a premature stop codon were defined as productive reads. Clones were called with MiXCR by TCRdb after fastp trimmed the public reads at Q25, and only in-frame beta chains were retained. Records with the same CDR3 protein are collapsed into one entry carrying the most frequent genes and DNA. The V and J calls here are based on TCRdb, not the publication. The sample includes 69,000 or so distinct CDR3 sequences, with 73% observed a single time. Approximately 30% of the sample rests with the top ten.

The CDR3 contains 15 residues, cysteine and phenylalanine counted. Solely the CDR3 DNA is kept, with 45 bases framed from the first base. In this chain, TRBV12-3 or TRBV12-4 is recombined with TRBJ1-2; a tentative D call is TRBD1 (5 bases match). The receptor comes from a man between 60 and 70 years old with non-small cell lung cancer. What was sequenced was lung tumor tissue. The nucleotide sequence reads TGTGCAAGCAGTTTCGACCCGGCCTCAGGGTATGGCTACACCTTC. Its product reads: CASSFDPASGYGYTF.